This T cell receptor (beta chain) was recorded in a study of shared clonotypes between healthy human individuals. Study context: The donor group consisted of a couple of women and a few men, aged 18 to 49. Study-wide results and caveats: It was the non-shared clonotypes that had lower generation probabilities than clonotypes shared by all four donors. Researchers found naive subsets generally carried larger estimated richness than memory subsets.

Trimming pared 8 bases from V and 6 bases from J, leaving 5 bases between. The CDR3 runs to 10 residues. Germline V gene sequence: CDR1 MNHNS, CDR2 SASEGT. Of note for this clone: Its antigen is undetermined.

DNA at 150 to 250 ng, tens of thousands of T cell genomes, went into sorted-subset replicate PCRs. Profiled with immunoSEQ multiplex PCR; TCRdb holds only in-frame clones, not every one. Among millions of clones listed, approximately 90% were seen once. The origin of this receptor is a man between 18 and 29 years old in good health. The chain employs TRBV6-1 and TRBJ2-1; the D is unclear. Specimen: naive CD4+ T cells sorted from blood. The subset is: CD45RA+ positively selected. The CDR3 here is CASSGNEQFF. In nucleotides, the CDR3 is TGTGCCAGCTCAGGCAATGAGCAGTTCTTC.